The 3 T cell receptor beta chains below come from one sample, sequenced in a study of OX40 agonist ivuxolimab in advanced cancers. TCRdb's table, derived via immunoSEQ multiplex PCR, lists solely in-frame clones and lacks some. The profile shows tens of thousands of clones, roughly four fifths of them singletons. The sequencing here drew on CD4+ or CD8+ T cells sorted from blood, taken in a trial of the OX40 agonist ivuxolimab. The receptors stem from an adult with an advanced solid tumor such as melanoma, head and neck, liver or kidney cancer.

This chain joins TRBV7-6 and TRBJ1-4, with TRBD1 matching 7 bases. The V segment lost 1 base and the J segment 10 bases; nucleotides outside the gene matches: 6. The germline CDR1 and CDR2 sequences are SGHVS and FNYEAQ. There are 14 residues in the CDR3. DNA for the CDR3: TGTGCCAGCAGCTTAGGACAGGGTGAGGGAAAACTGTTTTTT. This encodes CASSLGQGEGKLFF.

This clone was counted only a few times. The rearrangement uses TRBV5-1 and TRBJ1-1; 7 nucleotides match TRBD1. Germline V gene data show CDR1 as SGHRS and CDR2 as YFSETQ. The CDR3 extends over 15 amino acids. The trim removed 4 bases at V and 1 base at J, leaving 7 bases unmatched. The CDR3 coding sequence is TGCGCCAGCAGCGTAGCGACAGGGAAGAACACTGAAGCTTTCTTT. It translates to CASSVATGKNTEAFF.

This rearrangement joins TRBV9 to TRBJ1-1; D might be TRBD1 (6 bases). This CDR3 is 12 amino acids long. Trimming removed 3 bases at V and 6 bases at J, with 9 bases between. Germline loops: CDR1 SGDLS, CDR2 YYNGEE. The CDR3 DNA follows: TGTGCCAGCAGCGCACAGGGTGCTGAAGCTTTCTTT. Protein: CASSAQGAEAFF.